This T cell receptor beta chain was retrieved from a study of beta chain features in type 1 diabetes. Expressed TCRB transcripts got sequenced, as all isolated RNA was reverse transcribed. Clones were sequenced by immunoSEQ multiplex PCR, and TCRdb holds only the in-frame ones, with some missing. Among almost 250,000 clones listed, around 14% were seen once. Study observations and caveats: Significant though moderate, a shortening of TCRB CDR3s appeared in all four CD4+ subsets of Type 1 diabetes patients.

This CDR3 is built from 14 residues. V lost 2 bases and J lost 8; bases outside the gene matches: 5. Germline values: CDR1 MDHEN, CDR2 SYDVKM. Turning to this clone: As yet, its antigen is unknown.

Via CD45RO/CCR7/CD25/CD127/CD95/CD27, cells of the CD4+ naive, central memory, regulatory and stem cell-like memory subsets were sorted. Each sorted population was over 98% pure. Sequences were obtained from naive CD4+ T cells from blood. The TCR sequence derives from a woman between 40 and 55 years old in good health. The rearrangement joins TRBV28 to TRBJ2-3; 9 bases match TRBD2. DNA of the CDR3: TGTGCCAGCAGTTTAGTAGCGGGGGATCGTACGCAGTATTTT. Protein product: CASSLVAGDRTQYF. The full variable domain, completed using reference TRBV28 and TRBJ2-3, is DVKVTQSSRYLVKRTGEKVFLECVQDMDHENMFWYRQDPGLGLRLIYFSYDVKMKEKGDIPEGYSVSREKKERFSLILESASTNQTSMYLCASSLVAGDRTQYFGPGTRLTVL.